The subject of this entry is one T cell receptor (beta chain). Its antigen is not known. It was uncontrolled infection, other autoimmune disease, pregnancy or lactation that excluded patients. Diagnoses were established using clinical symptoms, serum thyroxine and TRAb, thyroid ultrasound and orbital computed tomography. Using 9.5 to 10 ml of fresh peripheral blood, PBMCs were prepared. This specimen comes from a study of T cells in Graves' hyperthyroidism and ophthalmopathy. Study observations and caveats: Ophthalmopathy was told apart from stable hyperthyroidism by a 13 V-J model.

Authors of the study amplified TCR beta CDR3 regions from RNA transcripts. A set of HTBI primers served as the primers for a first-round RT-PCR of the TCR CDR3. One entry per CDR3 protein results from TCRdb running MiXCR on the multiplex PCR reads. The sample holds hundreds of thousands of distinct CDR3 sequences; 38% are singletons and the top ten take 8.9%. V gave up 5 bases and J gave up 4 bases, with 17 bases separating them. The germline V gene has CDR1 DFQATT and CDR2 SNEGSKA (reference sequence). The CDR3 covers 14 residues. The genes are TRBV20-1 and TRBJ1-1, with D possibly TRBD1 on 6 matching bases. This TCR came from a man younger than 35 with Graves' hyperthyroidism. The sample was blood. The CDR3 protein is CSALRGGPATEAFF. CDR3 nucleotides: TGCAGTGCTCTCAGGGGAGGGCCGGCCACTGAAGCTTTCTTT.